Listed below are T cell receptor beta chains from one sample, sequenced in a study of CD8+ T cells in alopecia areata. Generated by immunoSEQ multiplex PCR, the TCRdb table keeps only in-frame clones and is missing some. Found here are about 270,000 clones, roughly 60% of them singletons; the top ten hold 0.75% to 0.95%. The specimen was CD4+ T cells sorted from blood, collected around week 54, from a patient treated with tofacitinib. The receptors stem from a human donor with alopecia areata. CDR3s include the opening cysteine and the closing phenylalanine or tryptophan. A D gene is named only where the DNA matches it firmly. Not every row has a clone size; where given, it reads once, few, many or a size class.

j_gene,v_gene,d_gene,abundance,CDR3nt,CDR3aa
TRBJ2-5,TRBV29-1,NA,few,TGCAGCGTCGGCAGGGCGGTAGAGACCCAGTACTTC,CSVGRAVETQYF
TRBJ2-3,TRBV6-5,NA,NA,TGTGCCAGCACGGTCGGGGGCACAGATACGCAGTATTTT,CASTVGGTDTQYF
TRBJ1-2,TRBV6-5,NA,NA,TGTGCCAGCAGCCCCACCGGGAACTATGGCTACACCTTC,CASSPTGNYGYTF
TRBJ2-7,TRBV15,NA,many,TGTGCCACCAGCAGAGCCGGGGGTATAACCTACGAGCAGTACTTC,CATSRAGGITYEQYF
TRBJ2-3,TRBV27,NA,NA,TGTGCCAGCAGTTGGAGGGGGGACACAGATACGCAGTATTTT,CASSWRGDTDTQYF
TRBJ1-4,TRBV2,TRBD1,few,TGTGCCAGCAGCACGAGACAGGGGGCGGGTGAAAAACTGTTTTTT,CASSTRQGAGEKLFF
TRBJ2-7,TRBV10-3,NA,NA,TGTGCCATCAGTGCAAACCTTGGGGCGTCCTACGAGCAGTACTTC,CAISANLGASYEQYF
TRBJ1-6,TRBV9,NA,NA,TGTGCCAGCAGCGTAGCAGGTCAAAGCTCCTATAATTCACCCCTCCACTTT,CASSVAGQSSYNSPLHF
TRBJ2-5,TRBV29-1,TRBD2,NA,TGCAGCATGGGACTAGCAGAGACCCAGTACTTC,CSMGLAETQYF
TRBJ2-1,TRBV27,NA,NA,TGTGCCAGCAGTTTTTTGATGACAGGAGCTTACAATGAGCAGTTCTTC,CASSFLMTGAYNEQFF
TRBJ2-1,TRBV30,NA,NA,TGTGCCTGGTACAGGGACAATGAGCAGTTCTTC,CAWYRDNEQFF
TRBJ1-5,TRBV27,NA,NA,TGTGCCAGCAGACTAGTGGGGCAGGGGAGGAATCAGCCCCAGCATTTT,CASRLVGQGRNQPQHF
TRBJ2-5,TRBV7-9,NA,few,TGTGCCAGCAGCTTAATAGAACAAGAGACCCAGTACTTC,CASSLIEQETQYF
TRBJ2-7,TRBV7-2,TRBD1,few,TGTGCCAGCAGCTATGGACAGGTTCGGTACGAGCAGTACTTC,CASSYGQVRYEQYF
TRBJ1-2,TRBV18,NA,many,TGTGCCAGCTCCCCTAGTAGAGACGACTATGGCTACACCTTC,CASSPSRDDYGYTF
TRBJ1-5,TRBV23-1,TRBD1,NA,TGCGCCAGCAGCCCTTCGGGGTGGTTAGGGACAGTACTGCAGCCCCAGCATTTT,CASSPSGWLGTVLQPQHF
TRBJ1-6,TRBV18,NA,NA,TGTGCCAGCTCACCGAGGAGATCCCCGGATAATTCACCCCTCCACTTT,CASSPRRSPDNSPLHF
TRBJ1-2,TRBV18,TRBD1,NA,TGTGCCAGCTCACCACAGGACAGGGGGAATCGTGCTGGCTACACCTTC,CASSPQDRGNRAGYTF
TRBJ2-7,TRBV2,NA,NA,TGTGCCAGCAGTGAAGGGGCAGGGTTACACGAGCAGTACTTC,CASSEGAGLHEQYF
TRBJ1-4,TRBV29-1,TRBD1,NA,TGCAGCGTTGGAACGACAGGGAGTAATGAAAAACTGTTTTTT,CSVGTTGSNEKLFF
TRBJ2-3,TRBV6-6,TRBD2,NA,TGTGCCAGCAGCCGCCTCCCGGGGGGAGGTACAGATACGCAGTATTTT,CASSRLPGGGTDTQYF
TRBJ2-1,TRBV6-4,TRBD2,few,TGTGCCAGCAGTGAAGGTAGCGGGGGCAATGAGCAGTTCTTC,CASSEGSGGNEQFF
TRBJ1-1,TRBV29-1,TRBD1,few,TGCAGCGTGGAAGGACAGGTCAACACTGAAGCTTTCTTT,CSVEGQVNTEAFF
TRBJ2-2,TRBV5-4,NA,few,TGTGCCAGCAGCATGGACAGAACCGGGGAGCTGTTTTTT,CASSMDRTGELFF
TRBJ1-2,TRBV5-6,NA,NA,TGTGCCAGCAGCCGGGCGGCCCCCGTTAACCATGGCTACACCTTC,CASSRAAPVNHGYTF
TRBJ2-2,TRBV6-5,NA,NA,TGTGCCAGCAGTTACACCGCAGGGGAGGGCACCGGGGAGCTGTTTTTT,CASSYTAGEGTGELFF
TRBJ2-7,TRBV2,TRBD1,NA,TGTGCCAGCATTTCGGACAGGGGGCAGGCGCAGTACTTC,CASISDRGQAQYF
TRBJ1-2,TRBV30,NA,NA,TGTGCCTGGAGTCCGGCGATCTATGGCTACACCTTC,CAWSPAIYGYTF
TRBJ1-3,TRBV5-1,NA,few,TGCGCCAGCAGCTTAAAGGGTGTTAATGGAAACACCATATATTTT,CASSLKGVNGNTIYF
TRBJ1-1,TRBV7-9,NA,NA,TGTGCCAGCAGCGAGGGACAACTGAACACTGAAGCTTTCTTT,CASSEGQLNTEAFF